This is a list of T cell receptor beta chains from one sample in a study of shared clonotypes between healthy human individuals. Method: immunoSEQ multiplex PCR; TCRdb's copy keeps in-frame clones and lacks some. This table holds 950,000 to 1,200,000 clones, approximately 80% found once. The sequencing sample was made of memory CD4+ T cells from PBMCs. Source of these receptors: a man aged 18 to 30 in good health. Some clones in this sample may be carry-over from other donors' samples. CDR3s include the opening cysteine and the closing phenylalanine or tryptophan. D genes are given only for firm matches. Clone size appears in some rows only: once, few, many, or a class for an expanded clone.

size: many; J: TRBJ2-1; D: NA; V: TRBV21-1; DNA: TGTGCCAGCAAGCGGGAGGGCTGGTATGAGCAGTTCTTC; CDR3: CASKREGWYEQFF
size: NA; J: TRBJ2-7; D: NA; V: TRBV19; DNA: TGTGCCAGTCGATCCAGGACTATCCCAACCTACGAGCAGTACTTC; CDR3: CASRSRTIPTYEQYF
size: NA; J: TRBJ2-1; D: NA; V: TRBV5-3; DNA: TGTGCCAGAAGCCGGGGGGCTAGCTTGAATGAGCAGTTCTTC; CDR3: CARSRGASLNEQFF
size: NA; J: TRBJ2-5; D: NA; V: TRBV18; DNA: TGTGCCAGCTCACCAAGGCAGGGGGGAAAGACCCAGTACTTC; CDR3: CASSPRQGGKTQYF
size: NA; J: TRBJ2-6; D: NA; V: TRBV7-2; DNA: TGTGCCAGCAGCCCCAGGACTCCTGGGGCCAACGTCCTGACTTTC; CDR3: CASSPRTPGANVLTF
size: NA; J: TRBJ2-1; D: NA; V: TRBV11-3; DNA: TGTGCCAGCAGTCAATCCGGGACCCGACGGTTTAATGAGCAGTTCTTC; CDR3: CASSQSGTRRFNEQFF
size: NA; J: TRBJ1-2; D: NA; V: TRBV6-1; DNA: TGTGCCAGCAGTGAAGAAGGATGGGGTCGCTATGGCTACACCTTC; CDR3: CASSEEGWGRYGYTF
size: NA; J: TRBJ1-3; D: NA; V: TRBV5-8; DNA: TGTGCCAGCAGCTTGGAGGGATTCGGAAACACCATATATTTT; CDR3: CASSLEGFGNTIYF
size: NA; J: TRBJ1-4; D: NA; V: TRBV10-3; DNA: TGTGCCATCAGTGAGGGGGCTAATGGTGAAAAACTGTTTTTT; CDR3: CAISEGANGEKLFF
size: NA; J: TRBJ2-2; D: NA; V: TRBV5-1; DNA: TGCGCCAGCAAACGGGAAGTCACCGGGGAGCTGTTTTTT; CDR3: CASKREVTGELFF
size: NA; J: TRBJ2-1; D: NA; V: TRBV29-1; DNA: TGCAGCGTTGTAAGGGACTCCGCGGGGTACAATGAGCAGTTCTTC; CDR3: CSVVRDSAGYNEQFF
size: NA; J: TRBJ2-7; D: TRBD2; V: TRBV7-6; DNA: TGTGCCAGCAGCTTAGCGCGGGAGGGCCCCTACGAGCAGTACTTC; CDR3: CASSLAREGPYEQYF
size: few; J: TRBJ2-1; D: TRBD1; V: TRBV28; DNA: TGTGCCAGCAGTTCCTCCGGGACAGGGTACAATGAGCAGTTCTTC; CDR3: CASSSSGTGYNEQFF
size: NA; J: TRBJ2-7; D: TRBD2; V: TRBV28; DNA: TGTGCCAGCAGTTGGTCTAGCGGGAGTTTCGGGCAGTACTTC; CDR3: CASSWSSGSFGQYF
size: NA; J: TRBJ2-7; D: NA; V: TRBV10-1; DNA: TGCGCCAGAACTGGCGGTCTCAGCTCCTACGAGCAGTACTTC; CDR3: CARTGGLSSYEQYF
size: NA; J: TRBJ2-2; D: TRBD1; V: TRBV18; DNA: TGTGCCAGCTCACCTTCTCAGGGGGCGCCGGGGACCGGGGAGCTGTTTTTT; CDR3: CASSPSQGAPGTGELFF
size: NA; J: TRBJ2-5; D: TRBD2; V: TRBV7-8; DNA: TGTGCCAGCAGCTTAGGCTTGATAGCGGGAGCACAAGAGACCCAGTACTTC; CDR3: CASSLGLIAGAQETQYF
size: NA; J: TRBJ1-3; D: NA; V: TRBV7-8; DNA: TGTGCCAGCAGCTTACTGGGCGGGTCCTCTGGAAACACCATATATTTT; CDR3: CASSLLGGSSGNTIYF
size: NA; J: TRBJ2-3; D: TRBD2; V: TRBV19; DNA: TGTGCCAGTAGTGCACTAGCGGCAGATACGCAGTATTTT; CDR3: CASSALAADTQYF
size: NA; J: TRBJ2-2; D: NA; V: TRBV28; DNA: TGTGCCAGCAGTTTCCTCCCATCGGACAAAAACACCGGGGAGCTGTTTTTT; CDR3: CASSFLPSDKNTGELFF
size: NA; J: TRBJ2-7; D: NA; V: TRBV7-2; DNA: TGTGCCAGCAGCTTAAACCACAACTACGAGCAGTACTTC; CDR3: CASSLNHNYEQYF
size: NA; J: TRBJ2-4; D: NA; V: TRBV6-1; DNA: TGTGCCAGCAGTGACGGGGTGGTAGCCAAAAACATTCAGTACTTC; CDR3: CASSDGVVAKNIQYF
size: once; J: TRBJ2-5; D: NA; V: TRBV2; DNA: TGTGCCAGCACCCAAAAGGAGACCCAGTACTTC; CDR3: CASTQKETQYF
size: NA; J: TRBJ1-5; D: TRBD1; V: TRBV2; DNA: TGTGCCAGCAGTGAACAGGGGGCAGGGCCCCAGCATTTT; CDR3: CASSEQGAGPQHF
size: NA; J: TRBJ1-2; D: TRBD1; V: TRBV5-1; DNA: TGCGCCAGCACTACCGGACAGGGGACCTATGGCTACACCTTC; CDR3: CASTTGQGTYGYTF
size: NA; J: TRBJ2-5; D: NA; V: TRBV19; DNA: TGTGCCACCTCCAGGGGCCCACGGGGGGCCCAGTACTTC; CDR3: CATSRGPRGAQYF
size: few; J: TRBJ2-7; D: TRBD1; V: TRBV5-4; DNA: TGTGCCAGCAGCTTGGCGGGGACAGGGACCAACGAGCAGTACTTC; CDR3: CASSLAGTGTNEQYF
size: NA; J: TRBJ1-1; D: NA; V: TRBV5-1; DNA: TGCGCCAGCAGCCCCGGTCCCTGGGCTGGGAACACTGAAGCTTTCTTT; CDR3: CASSPGPWAGNTEAFF
size: NA; J: TRBJ1-1; D: NA; V: TRBV20-1; DNA: TGCAGTGCCGAGAGGCCCCGTGAAGCTTTCTTT; CDR3: CSAERPREAFF
size: NA; J: TRBJ1-1; D: NA; V: TRBV6-1; DNA: TGTGCCAGCAGTGATTTACCCTCGAACACTGAAGCTTTCTTT; CDR3: CASSDLPSNTEAFF
size: NA; J: TRBJ2-3; D: NA; V: TRBV18; DNA: TGTGCCAGCAGGCCGGGCCTAGGGCCAGATACGCAGTATTTT; CDR3: CASRPGLGPDTQYF
size: NA; J: TRBJ2-7; D: NA; V: TRBV28; DNA: TGTGCCAGCAGTCTACAGGGTTACGAGCAGTACTTC; CDR3: CASSLQGYEQYF
size: NA; J: TRBJ2-3; D: NA; V: TRBV5-6; DNA: TGTGCCAGCAGCTTGGGGGAGGCGCAGTATTTT; CDR3: CASSLGEAQYF
size: once; J: TRBJ2-2; D: NA; V: TRBV5-6; DNA: TGTGCCAGCAGCTCCGGAGAGGCCGGGGAGCTGTTTTTT; CDR3: CASSSGEAGELFF
size: few; J: TRBJ2-7; D: NA; V: TRBV14; DNA: TGTGCCAGCAGCCCAGACAGTAACTACGAGCAGTACTTC; CDR3: CASSPDSNYEQYF
size: NA; J: TRBJ2-3; D: TRBD1; V: TRBV7-9; DNA: TGTGCCAGCAGCTTAAAACAGGGGGCCCTGGCAGATACGCAGTATTTT; CDR3: CASSLKQGALADTQYF
size: NA; J: TRBJ1-1; D: NA; V: TRBV2; DNA: TGTGCCAGCAAGAGGGGTAGGACTGAAGCTTTCTTT; CDR3: CASKRGRTEAFF
size: NA; J: TRBJ2-3; D: TRBD2; V: TRBV7-9; DNA: TGTGCCAGCAGCTTAGCGCTGGGGATGCGGGAGTACACAGATACGCAGTATTTT; CDR3: CASSLALGMREYTDTQYF
size: NA; J: TRBJ1-6; D: NA; V: TRBV7-9; DNA: TGTGCCAGCAGCTTAGGAGGGTGGTCTTCACCCCTCCACTTT; CDR3: CASSLGGWSSPLHF
size: NA; J: TRBJ2-3; D: TRBD2; V: TRBV5-1; DNA: TGCGCCAGCAGCTTTGGAGCGGGAGGGCCAGATACGCAGTATTTT; CDR3: CASSFGAGGPDTQYF
size: NA; J: TRBJ2-1; D: TRBD2; V: TRBV11-3; DNA: TGTGCCAGCAGCTTAGCTGGCAGGGAGGGAGAGAAGCAGTTCTTC; CDR3: CASSLAGREGEKQFF
size: NA; J: TRBJ1-3; D: NA; V: TRBV5-1; DNA: TGCGCCAGCTCCGGGGACGGCCGCAACACCATATATTTT; CDR3: CASSGDGRNTIYF
size: NA; J: TRBJ2-3; D: TRBD1; V: TRBV5-6; DNA: TGTGCCAGCAGCTTAACTCGGGACAGGGGGACAGATACGCAGTATTTT; CDR3: CASSLTRDRGTDTQYF
size: many; J: TRBJ2-5; D: TRBD2; V: TRBV2; DNA: TGTGCCAGCAGAGAAGGGACCATGACTAGCGGGGCACGAGAGACCCAGTACTTC; CDR3: CASREGTMTSGARETQYF
size: once; J: TRBJ2-2; D: TRBD2; V: TRBV6-6; DNA: TGTGCCAGCAGTTCCGGGACTAGCAACACCGGGGAGCTGTTTTTT; CDR3: CASSSGTSNTGELFF
size: NA; J: TRBJ2-7; D: TRBD2; V: TRBV4-2; DNA: TGTGCCAGCAGCCAAGCGGTACTAGCGGGAGGCCGTCTCGCCTACGAGCAGTACTTC; CDR3: CASSQAVLAGGRLAYEQYF